The 5 T cell receptor beta chains below were found in one sample sequenced in a study of blood T cell repertoires in COVID-19. The method was immunoSEQ multiplex PCR; TCRdb's version includes in-frame clones alone and lacks a portion of them. The sample comprises approximately 500,000 clones, roughly 88% of which are singletons, and 1.5% to 2% rests with the top ten. Material for sequencing was PBMCs or T cells enriched from blood (not recorded which). The receptors shown here come from a woman aged 40 to 50 who had recovered from COVID-19.

V and J are TRBV7-8 and TRBJ2-1; tentative D call: TRBD2 (5 bases). The V gene's germline CDR1 is SGHVS and CDR2 FQNEAQ. V lost 1 base to trimming and J lost 10 bases, with 11 bases between them. This CDR3 is 13 amino acids long. This CDR3 is CASSLEASREQFF. The CDR3 nucleotides read TGTGCCAGCAGCTTAGAGGCTAGCCGAGAGCAGTTCTTC.

The rearrangement links TRBV13 to TRBJ2-2, with TRBD1 identical over 8 bases. V was clipped by 8 bases and J by 1 base; unmatched bases: 6. Germline-derived CDR1 and CDR2 are PRHDT and FYEKMQ (reference sequence). The CDR3 covers 15 residues. DNA of the CDR3: TGTGCCAGCCGCACCGGGACAGGGAACACCGGGGAGCTGTTTTTT. Protein product: CASRTGTGNTGELFF.

The chain combines TRBV11-2 with TRBJ2-3; a weak D match, TRBD2 (5 bases). Trimming pared 5 bases from V and 4 bases from J, leaving 16 bases between. The germline V gene encodes CDR1 SGHAT and CDR2 FQNNGV. This CDR3 region has 15 residues. The DNA for the CDR3 is TGTGCCAGCAGCCGGGCGGGCCGTAGAGCAGATACGCAGTATTTT. Protein sequence: CASSRAGRRADTQYF. Full variable domain (rest looked up from reference TRBV11-2 and TRBJ2-3): EAGVAQSPRYKIIEKRQSVAFWCNPISGHATLYWYQQILGQGPKLLIQFQNNGVVDDSQLPKDRFSAERLKGVDSTLKIQPAKLEDSAVYLCASSRAGRRADTQYFGPGTRLTVL.

The chain employs TRBV3-1 (or the pseudogene TRBV3-2) and TRBJ2-1; maybe TRBD1 (5 bases). The CDR3 loop spans 13 amino acids. With 5 bases removed from V and 9 bases from J, the gap between germline ends came to 14 bases. CDR1 is LGHDT, CDR2 YNNKEL, per germline (reference sequence). The CDR3 bases are TGTGCCAGCAGCTGGGGCCGAACCGGTGAGCAGTTCTTC. It is translated as CASSWGRTGEQFF.

The chain is built from TRBV5-8 and TRBJ1-2, with D hard to call. The V and J ends lost 2 bases and 7 bases respectively, with 15 bases between them. The CDR3 loop spans 14 amino acids. Germline loops: CDR1 SGHTS, CDR2 YDEGEE. CDR3 amino acids: CASSFAGYPRGYTF. The CDR3 nucleotides are TGTGCCAGCAGCTTTGCGGGGTACCCCCGTGGCTACACCTTC.